The following is a TCR beta chain sequence with its context. Its antigen specificity is not known. Base qualities are missing; no much larger clone stands one base away. The sample belongs to a study of PD-1 blockade in classical Hodgkin lymphoma (TCRdb year 2020). At the level of the whole study: Nivolumab dosing was 3 mg/kg intravenously every 2 weeks, continuing until either disease progression or unacceptable toxicity. To define a peripheral blood immune signature of response to PD-1 blockade in classical Hodgkin lymphoma, the study combined TCR beta sequencing with CyTOF.

V ends up 6 bases short and J 7 bases short, with an unmatched junction base count of 8. From its cysteine to its phenylalanine, the CDR3 spans 14 amino acids. Only CDR3 DNA remains: 42 bases, in frame from the first base. The germline V gene specifies SGHDN as CDR1 and FVKESK as CDR2. Study-level results and caveats: The study was restricted to a single clinical trial cohort, and the causes of repertoire differences, possibly disease activity or prior therapy, were left undefined. Trial patients achieving complete response had baseline diversity similar to newly diagnosed patients, whereas partial responders and progressors had significantly lower diversity. Patients starting nivolumab less than 1 year after ASCT had lower diversity and were excluded from later analyses to avoid confounding by immune reconstitution. By C4D1, a significant rise was seen in CD4+ TCR diversity but not in CD8+ TCR diversity (p=0.0027 vs p=0.16), and the rise was most apparent among complete responders (p=0.02). Baseline TCR diversity was reported to be lower in newly diagnosed patients than in healthy donors and to be lower still in relapsed/refractory patients.

The Qiagen DNeasy kit was used to extract genomic DNA both from unsorted PBMCs and from the negatively selected CD4+ and CD8+ fractions. Using primers that anneal to V and J segments, immunoSEQ multiplex PCR amplified the TCR beta CDR3 regions. Amplification bias was minimized using a synthetic immune receptor repertoire, and residual bias was removed computationally after sequencing. Per the original workflow: Custom Python scripts were used to quantify repertoire diversity as the Shannon entropy index. The unsorted, CD4+ and CD8+ repertoires were each analyzed separately, with the exception of combined analyses, where CD4+ and CD8+ sequences were merged in silico. A clone counted as expanded when the clone's frequency after treatment rose at least 2-fold relative to C1D1, and clones undetected at baseline were given a pseudocount of 0.5. Clones with 0 or 1 copy at C1D1 were defined as singleton clones, while clones with 2 or more copies were defined as non-singleton clones. Clones expanded in unsorted samples were annotated as CD4+, CD8+ or unknown by matching protein sequences in sorted samples from the same patient. Wilcoxon tests on paired samples were used to test diversity changes from C1D1 to C4D1. Not all clones reach the TCRdb copy of this immuneACCESS table, which keeps in-frame sequences only. Checked studies attribute under half of the gap to unresolved V genes and leave the rest unexplained. The DNA was the basis for D and trimming; V, J and clone size are from that table. The sample profile shows about 20,000 clones; more than 75% of them were found once. Clones ranked in the top ten supply 7.2% of the sample.

The sample's time point label, in plain terms: cycle 4 day 1 (C4D1), after around six weeks of nivolumab. All trial patients had relapsed after autologous stem cell transplantation, with cohorts A, B and C differing in prior brentuximab vedotin exposure. The trial cohort was composed of approximately 60 patients with relapsed/refractory classical Hodgkin lymphoma, for whom complete response, partial response or progressive disease was recorded as best overall response. Single-agent nivolumab was administered to trial patients in the multi-cohort phase II CheckMate 205 trial. An independent review committee assessed best overall response using the 2007 International Working Group response criteria. PBMCs from the trial were collected at three points: immediately before nivolumab initiation (C1D1), and during therapy at cycle 2 day 1 and cycle 4 day 1. Peripheral blood was collected in 8 mL Vacutainer Cell Preparation Tubes, from which PBMCs were isolated by centrifugation and then cryopreserved.

Sequencing used peripheral blood mononuclear cells (PBMCs), obtained before the fourth cycle of nivolumab. This TCR derives from a human donor with classical Hodgkin lymphoma. This chain joins TRBV14 to TRBJ2-5, with 10 junctional bases fitting TRBD2. The DNA reads TGTGCCAGCAGGTCAAGCGGGAGGGGGGCGACCCAGTACTTC. Its product reads: CASRSSGRGATQYF.